The clone carrying this T cell receptor (beta chain) came up many times. Its antigen remains unidentified. These data come from a study of CD8 T cells in ankylosing spondylitis. The germline CDR1 and CDR2 sequences are ENHRY and SYGVKD. V was trimmed by 2 bases and J by 8 bases, leaving 12 bases between them. The CDR3 length is 13 residues. Libraries of TCR beta came from quantitative 5'-RACE with molecular barcodes. Each CDR3 protein gets one entry after TCRdb re-called the 5' RACE reads with MiXCR. The table has under 200,000 distinct CDR3 sequences, 11% seen once. Findings of the study overall: Disease-linked clones reportedly showed significant enrichment in matched ankylosing spondylitis synovial fluid. Clones that were linked to disease were CD8+ and were relatively rare in peripheral blood.

This chain links TRBV10-3 with TRBJ1-2; D is possibly TRBD1 (6 bases). The TCR comes from a male donor with ankylosing spondylitis or in good health (not recorded which). The sample comprised blood, either unsorted or a sorted T cell fraction (not recorded which). For the CDR3, the DNA is TGTGCCATCAGTGAGGTCGACAGGAAGGGCTACACCTTC. Protein product: CAISEVDRKGYTF.